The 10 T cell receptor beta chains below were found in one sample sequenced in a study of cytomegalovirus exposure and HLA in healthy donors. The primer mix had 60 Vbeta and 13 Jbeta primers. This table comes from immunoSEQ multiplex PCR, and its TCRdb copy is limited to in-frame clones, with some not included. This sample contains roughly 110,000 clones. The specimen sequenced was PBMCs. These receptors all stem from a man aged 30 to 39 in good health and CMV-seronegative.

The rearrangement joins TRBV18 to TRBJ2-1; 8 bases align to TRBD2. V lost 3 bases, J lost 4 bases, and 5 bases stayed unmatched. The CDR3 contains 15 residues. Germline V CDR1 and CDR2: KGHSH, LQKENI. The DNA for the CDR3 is TGTGCCAGCTCACCCGAACGGGGGGGTTACAATGAGCAGTTCTTC. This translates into CASSPERGGYNEQFF.

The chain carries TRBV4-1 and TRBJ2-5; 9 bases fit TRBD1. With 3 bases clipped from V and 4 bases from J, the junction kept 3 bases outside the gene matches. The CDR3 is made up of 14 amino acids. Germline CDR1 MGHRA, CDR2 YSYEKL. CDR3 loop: CASSHLGQGETQYF. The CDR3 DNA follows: TGCGCCAGCAGCCACCTGGGACAGGGAGAGACCCAGTACTTC.

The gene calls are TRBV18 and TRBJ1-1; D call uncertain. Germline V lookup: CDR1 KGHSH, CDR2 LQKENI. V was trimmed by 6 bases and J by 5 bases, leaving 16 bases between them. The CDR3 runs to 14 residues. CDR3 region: CASSPYTSDTEAFF. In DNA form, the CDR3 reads TGTGCCAGCTCTCCTTACACTAGCGATACTGAAGCTTTCTTT.

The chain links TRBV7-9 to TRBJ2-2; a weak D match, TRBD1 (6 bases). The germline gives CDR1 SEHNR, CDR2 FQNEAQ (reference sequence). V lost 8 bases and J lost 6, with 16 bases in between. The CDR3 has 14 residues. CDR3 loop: CASAGASMAGELFF. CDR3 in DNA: TGTGCCAGCGCAGGGGCCAGTATGGCCGGGGAGCTGTTTTTT.

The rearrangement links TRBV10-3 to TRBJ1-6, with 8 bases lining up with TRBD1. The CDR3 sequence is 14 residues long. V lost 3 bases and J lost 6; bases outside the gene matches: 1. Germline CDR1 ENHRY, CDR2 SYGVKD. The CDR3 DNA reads TGTGCCATCAGTGAAGACAGGGGTAATTCACCCCTCCACTTT. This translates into CAISEDRGNSPLHF.

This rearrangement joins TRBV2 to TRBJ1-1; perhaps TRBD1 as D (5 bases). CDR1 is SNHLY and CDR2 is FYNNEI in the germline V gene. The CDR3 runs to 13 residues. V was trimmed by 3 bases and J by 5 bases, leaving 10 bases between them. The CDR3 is CASSDNGGTEAFF. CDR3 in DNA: TGTGCCAGCAGTGACAACGGGGGGACTGAAGCTTTCTTT. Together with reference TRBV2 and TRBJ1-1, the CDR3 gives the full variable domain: EPEVTQTPSHQVTQMGQEVILRCVPISNHLYFYWYRQILGQKVEFLVSFYNNEISEKSEIFDDQFSVERPDGSNFTLKIRSTKLEDSAMYFCASSDNGGTEAFFGQGTRLTVV.

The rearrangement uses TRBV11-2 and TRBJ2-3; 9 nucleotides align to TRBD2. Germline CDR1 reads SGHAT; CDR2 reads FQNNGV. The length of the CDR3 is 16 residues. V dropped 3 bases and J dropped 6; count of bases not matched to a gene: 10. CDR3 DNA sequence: TGTGCCAGCAGCTTTCTAGCGGCTAGCGGGGATGATACGCAGTATTTT. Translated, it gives CASSFLAASGDDTQYF.

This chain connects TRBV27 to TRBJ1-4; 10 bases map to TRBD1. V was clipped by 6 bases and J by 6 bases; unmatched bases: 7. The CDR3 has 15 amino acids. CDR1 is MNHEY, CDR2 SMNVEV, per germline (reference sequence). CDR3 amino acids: CASSPGTGEHEKLFF. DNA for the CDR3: TGTGCCAGCAGCCCCGGGACAGGGGAACATGAAAAACTGTTTTTT.

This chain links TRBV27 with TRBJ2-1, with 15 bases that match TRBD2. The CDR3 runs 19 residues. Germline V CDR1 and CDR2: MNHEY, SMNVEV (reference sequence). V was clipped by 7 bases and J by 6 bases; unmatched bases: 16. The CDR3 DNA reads TGTGCCAGCAAAGGGACTAGCGGGGGGTCTACCGTTCCTTTCAATGAGCAGTTCTTC. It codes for CASKGTSGGSTVPFNEQFF.

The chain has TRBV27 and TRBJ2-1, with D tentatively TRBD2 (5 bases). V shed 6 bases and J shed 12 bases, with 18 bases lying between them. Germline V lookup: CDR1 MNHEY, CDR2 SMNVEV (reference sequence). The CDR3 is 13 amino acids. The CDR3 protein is CASRPAPSYSQFF. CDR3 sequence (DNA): TGTGCCAGCAGGCCCGCCCCTAGCTACTCGCAGTTCTTC.